One sample yielded the 2 T cell receptor beta chains listed below, sequenced in a study of blood T cell repertoires in COVID-19 (dated by TCRdb to about 2020). The method behind the library was the immunoSEQ multiplex PCR assay. This immuneACCESS table, as held by TCRdb, lists in-frame sequences with V and J called but not all clones. Of the missing ones, under half trace to an unresolved V gene in checked studies; the others have no known cause. Present in this sample are about 100,000 clones, roughly 90% of which were seen just once. Less than 9% of the sample comes from the top ten. Sequencing input: peripheral blood. These receptors were taken from a man in his sixties with acute or convalescent COVID-19.

The rearrangement links TRBV6-2 or TRBV6-3 to TRBJ1-6, with a possible D match to TRBD1 (5 bases). Trimming shortened V by 6 bases and J by 7 bases, and 16 bases separated the two germline ends. The CDR3 length is 15 residues. Looked up from germline, CDR1 is MNHEY and CDR2 is SVGEGT. CDR3 region: CASSPPAGRNSPLHF. CDR3 nucleotide sequence: TGTGCCAGCAGCCCCCCGGCAGGGCGAAATTCACCCCTCCACTTT.

J is TRBJ2-5 and V is TRBV19, with 11 bases aligning to TRBD2. J lost 4 bases, V lost 6 bases, and 7 bases had no gene match. This CDR3 contains 15 residues. CDR1 is LNHDA, CDR2 SQIVND, per germline (reference sequence). The CDR3 region has the DNA TGTGCCAGTAGGACTACTAGCGGGGGACGAGAGACCCAGTACTTC. Protein sequence: CASRTTSGGRETQYF.